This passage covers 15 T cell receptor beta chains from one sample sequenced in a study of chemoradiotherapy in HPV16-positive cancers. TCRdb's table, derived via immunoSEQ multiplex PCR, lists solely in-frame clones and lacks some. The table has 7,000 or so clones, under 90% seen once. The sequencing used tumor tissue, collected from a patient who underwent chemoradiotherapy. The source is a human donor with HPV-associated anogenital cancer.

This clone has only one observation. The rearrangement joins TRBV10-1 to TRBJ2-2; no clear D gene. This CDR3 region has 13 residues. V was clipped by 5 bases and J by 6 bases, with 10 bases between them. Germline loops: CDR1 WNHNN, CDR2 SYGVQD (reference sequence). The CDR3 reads CASSSAKAGELFF. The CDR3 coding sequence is TGCGCCAGCAGTTCCGCTAAAGCCGGGGAGCTGTTTTTT.

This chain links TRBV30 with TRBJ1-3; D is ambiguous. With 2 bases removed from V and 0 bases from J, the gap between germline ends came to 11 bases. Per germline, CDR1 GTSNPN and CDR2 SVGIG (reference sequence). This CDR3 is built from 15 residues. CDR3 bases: TGTGCCTGGAGTAGGAGCAGGAGCTCTGGAAACACCATATATTTT. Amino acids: CAWSRSRSSGNTIYF.

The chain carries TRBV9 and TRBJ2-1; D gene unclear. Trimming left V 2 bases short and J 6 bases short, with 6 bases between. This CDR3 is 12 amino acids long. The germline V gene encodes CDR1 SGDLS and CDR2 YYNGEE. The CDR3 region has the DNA TGTGCCAGCAGCGTTGTCTCCAATGAGCAGTTCTTC. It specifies CASSVVSNEQFF.

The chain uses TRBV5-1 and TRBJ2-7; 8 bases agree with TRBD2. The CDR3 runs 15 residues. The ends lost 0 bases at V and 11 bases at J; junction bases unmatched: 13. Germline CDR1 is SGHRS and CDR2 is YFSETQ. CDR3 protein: CASSLAGKVAGSEYF. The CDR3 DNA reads TGCGCCAGCAGCTTGGCAGGGAAGGTAGCGGGATCGGAGTACTTC.

CDR3 nucleotides: TGTCGAGTCGGGTCGGGGGACTATGGCTACACCTTC. Its protein product is CRVGSGDYGYTF. V and J are TRBV28 and TRBJ1-2; D possibly corresponds to TRBD1 (5 bases). The CDR3 is 12 amino acids. CDR1 is MDHEN, CDR2 SYDVKM, per germline.

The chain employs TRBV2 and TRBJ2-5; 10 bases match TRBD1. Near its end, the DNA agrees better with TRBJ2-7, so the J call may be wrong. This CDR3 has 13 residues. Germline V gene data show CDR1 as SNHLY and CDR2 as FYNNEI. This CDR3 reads CANQRDRGYEQYF. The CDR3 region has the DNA TGTGCCAACCAGAGGGACAGGGGCTACGAGCAGTACTTC.

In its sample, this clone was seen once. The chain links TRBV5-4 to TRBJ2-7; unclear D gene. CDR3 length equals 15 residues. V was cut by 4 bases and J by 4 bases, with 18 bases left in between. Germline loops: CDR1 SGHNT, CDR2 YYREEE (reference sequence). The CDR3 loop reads CASSRQSGGVYEQYF. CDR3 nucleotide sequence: TGTGCCAGCAGCCGTCAGTCGGGCGGAGTATACGAGCAGTACTTC. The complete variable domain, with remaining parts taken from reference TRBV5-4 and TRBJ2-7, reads ETGVTQSPTHLIKTRGQQVTLRCSSQSGHNTVSWYQQALGQGPQFIFQYYREEENGRGNFPPRFSGLQFPNYSSELNVNALELDDSALYLCASSRQSGGVYEQYFGPGTRLTVT.

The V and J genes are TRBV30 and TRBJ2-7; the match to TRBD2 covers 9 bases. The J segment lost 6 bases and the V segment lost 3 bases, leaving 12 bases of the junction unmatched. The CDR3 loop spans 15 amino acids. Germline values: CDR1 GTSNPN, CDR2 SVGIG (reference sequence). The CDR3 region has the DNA TGTGCCTGGAGCCCCTGGGCGGGAGGGCCTAGCGAGCAGTACTTC. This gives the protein CAWSPWAGGPSEQYF.

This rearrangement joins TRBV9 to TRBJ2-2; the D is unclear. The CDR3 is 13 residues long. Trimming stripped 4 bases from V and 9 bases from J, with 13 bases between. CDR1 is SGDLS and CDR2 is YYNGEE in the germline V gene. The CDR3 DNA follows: TGTGCCAGCAGCCCCTCCGGACCTCGGGAGCTGTTTTTT. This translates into CASSPSGPRELFF.

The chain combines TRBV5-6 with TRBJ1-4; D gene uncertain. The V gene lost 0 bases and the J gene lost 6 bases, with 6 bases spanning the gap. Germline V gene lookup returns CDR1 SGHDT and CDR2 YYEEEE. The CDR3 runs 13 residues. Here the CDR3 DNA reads TGTGCCAGCAGCTTGGGACATGATGAAAAACTGTTTTTT. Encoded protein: CASSLGHDEKLFF.

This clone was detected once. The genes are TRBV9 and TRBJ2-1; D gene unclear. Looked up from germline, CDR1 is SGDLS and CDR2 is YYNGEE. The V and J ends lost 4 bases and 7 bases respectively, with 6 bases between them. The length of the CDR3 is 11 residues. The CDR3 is CASSFGNEQFF. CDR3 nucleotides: TGTGCCAGCAGCTTCGGGAATGAGCAGTTCTTC.

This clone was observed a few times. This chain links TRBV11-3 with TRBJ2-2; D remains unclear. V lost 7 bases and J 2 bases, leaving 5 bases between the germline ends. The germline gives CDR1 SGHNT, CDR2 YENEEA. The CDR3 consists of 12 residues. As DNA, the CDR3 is TGTGCCAGCAAGCTAAACACCGGGGAGCTGTTTTTT. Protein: CASKLNTGELFF.

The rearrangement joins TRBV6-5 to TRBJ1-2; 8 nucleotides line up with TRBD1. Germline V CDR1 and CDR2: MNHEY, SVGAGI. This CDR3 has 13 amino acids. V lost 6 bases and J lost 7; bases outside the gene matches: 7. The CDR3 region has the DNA TGTGCCAGCAGGGATCAGGGGGCGCGTGGCTACACCTTC. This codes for CASRDQGARGYTF.

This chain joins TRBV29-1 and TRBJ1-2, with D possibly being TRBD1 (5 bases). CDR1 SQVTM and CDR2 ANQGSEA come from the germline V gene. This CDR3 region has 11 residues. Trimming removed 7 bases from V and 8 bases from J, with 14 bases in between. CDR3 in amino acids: CSALLGGGYTF. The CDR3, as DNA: TGCAGCGCTCTACTCGGGGGAGGCTACACCTTC.

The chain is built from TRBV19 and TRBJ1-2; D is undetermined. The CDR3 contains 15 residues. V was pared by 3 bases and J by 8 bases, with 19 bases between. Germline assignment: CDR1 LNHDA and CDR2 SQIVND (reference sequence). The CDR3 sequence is CASSIGRTPREGYTF. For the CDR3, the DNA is TGTGCCAGTAGTATTGGTAGAACTCCGAGGGAAGGCTACACCTTC.